The 27 T cell receptor beta chains reported below all come from one sample, sequenced in a study of shared clonotypes between healthy human individuals. The protocol was immunoSEQ multiplex PCR, while the TCRdb copy is restricted to in-frame clones and leaves out a portion. In the table there are under 1,900,000 clones, about 98.5% of which are singletons. Sequencing was carried out using naive CD4+ T cells sorted from blood. Subset given: CD45RA+ positively selected. Every receptor here comes from a man aged 25-45 years in good health.

This clone appeared once. CDR3 nucleotides: TGTGCCAGCAGCTTAGGACGGCTGAACACCGGGGAGCTGTTTTTT. Translated, it gives CASSLGRLNTGELFF. This rearrangement joins TRBV11-2 to TRBJ2-2; D ambiguous. In germline, CDR1 is SGHAT, CDR2 FQNNGV. The CDR3 loop spans 15 amino acids. The ends were cut back, 1 base at V and 1 base at J, with 7 bases in the middle. The variable domain in full, completed from reference TRBV11-2 and TRBJ2-2, reads EAGVAQSPRYKIIEKRQSVAFWCNPISGHATLYWYQQILGQGPKLLIQFQNNGVVDDSQLPKDRFSAERLKGVDSTLKIQPAKLEDSAVYLCASSLGRLNTGELFFGEGSRLTVL.

The CDR3 DNA reads as TGTGCCAGCAAAAGCGGGAGCCAAAATCCCCCATACGAGCAGTACTTC. It translates to CASKSGSQNPPYEQYF. The V gene is TRBV2, the J gene TRBJ2-7, with 8 bases fitting TRBD2. Germline CDR1 is SNHLY and CDR2 is FYNNEI. V lost 7 bases and J lost 4; bases outside the gene matches: 15. The CDR3 is 16 residues long.

The chain joins TRBV5-1 to TRBJ2-7, with 7 bases fitting TRBD1. Per germline, CDR1 SGHRS and CDR2 YFSETQ. The ends lost 4 bases at V and 3 bases at J; junction bases unmatched: 4. The CDR3 length is 13 residues. For the CDR3, the DNA is TGCGCCAGCAGCCCAGGGGGTATCTACGAGCAGTACTTC. It codes for CASSPGGIYEQYF.

The chain uses TRBV11-2 and TRBJ1-4, with TRBD1 matching 7 bases. Germline V gene data show CDR1 as SGHAT and CDR2 as FQNNGV. Germline trimming cut 5 bases from V and 8 bases from J; bases unmatched to any gene: 2. CDR3 length: 12 residues. CDR3 residues: CASSLGQEKLFF. CDR3 bases: TGTGCCAGCAGCCTGGGACAGGAAAAACTGTTTTTT.

The chain combines TRBV28 with TRBJ1-5; a weak D match, TRBD1 (6 bases). V gave up 3 bases and J gave up 5 bases, with 11 bases separating them. The CDR3 totals 14 residues. In germline, CDR1 is MDHEN, CDR2 SYDVKM. CDR3 in amino acids: CASSFYRVYQPQHF. CDR3 bases: TGTGCCAGCAGTTTCTACAGGGTGTATCAGCCCCAGCATTTT.

The V gene is TRBV5-1, the J gene TRBJ1-5, with 7 bases that match TRBD1. The CDR3 consists of 15 residues. Unmatched junction bases numbered 7, after V lost 4 bases and J lost 3 bases. Looked up from germline, CDR1 is SGHRS and CDR2 is YFSETQ. CDR3 region: CASSATGLHNQPQHF. As DNA, the CDR3 is TGCGCCAGCAGCGCGACAGGGCTTCACAATCAGCCCCAGCATTTT.

This chain links TRBV29-1 with TRBJ2-3; possible D gene TRBD1, 6 bases. The CDR3 consists of 14 residues. Trimming removed 1 base at V and 4 bases at J, with 12 bases between. The germline CDR1 and CDR2 sequences are SQVTM and ANQGSEA. In DNA form, the CDR3 reads TGCAGCGTTGAAGTGGGATGGGGGCCAGATACGCAGTATTTT. Residues: CSVEVGWGPDTQYF.

V gene TRBV2 combines with J gene TRBJ2-3, with 11 positions matching TRBD1. The CDR3 totals 14 residues. The germline V gene has CDR1 SNHLY and CDR2 FYNNEI. V was pared by 6 bases and J by 5 bases, with 4 bases of the junction left unmatched. CDR3 bases: TGTGCCAGCAGACGGACAGGGGGCTTAGATACGCAGTATTTT. This encodes CASRRTGGLDTQYF.

This clone was counted a single time. The rearrangement links TRBV7-9 to TRBJ1-5; TRBD1 agrees at 9 bases. The germline V gene has CDR1 SEHNR and CDR2 FQNEAQ (reference sequence). This CDR3 contains 17 residues. Losses at the gene ends were 1 base for V and 0 bases for J; bases not matched to a gene: 4. In DNA form, the CDR3 reads TGTGCCAGCAGCTTAGGGACAGGGGATAATAGCAATCAGCCCCAGCATTTT. The encoded protein is CASSLGTGDNSNQPQHF.

The chain recombines TRBV27 with TRBJ2-7; a weak D match, TRBD2 (6 bases). The CDR3 length is 15 residues. Germline values: CDR1 MNHEY, CDR2 SMNVEV (reference sequence). V lost 2 bases to trimming and J lost 3 bases, with 14 bases between them. For the CDR3, the DNA is TGTGCCAGCAGTTTACGACGGGGGAAGTTCTACGAGCAGTACTTC. Encoded protein: CASSLRRGKFYEQYF.

The gene calls are TRBV9 and TRBJ1-4, with a tentative D call TRBD1 (6 bases). V was cut by 0 bases and J by 3 bases, with 9 bases left in between. The CDR3 is made up of 15 amino acids. From germline, CDR1 is SGDLS and CDR2 YYNGEE. CDR3 sequence reads: CASSVGTAANEKLFF. The CDR3 bases are TGTGCCAGCAGCGTAGGGACAGCGGCTAATGAAAAACTGTTTTTT. Full variable domain (remainder filled in from reference TRBV9 and TRBJ1-4): DSGVTQTPKHLITATGQRVTLRCSPRSGDLSVYWYQQSLDQGLQFLIQYYNGEERAKGNILERFSAQQFPDLHSELNLSSLELGDSALYFCASSVGTAANEKLFFGSGTQLSVL.

This chain links TRBV27 with TRBJ2-7; TRBD2 matches 7 bases. The ends lost 4 bases at V and 1 base at J; junction bases unmatched: 10. The CDR3 extends over 16 amino acids. Germline V gene sequence: CDR1 MNHEY, CDR2 SMNVEV (reference sequence). In DNA form, the CDR3 reads TGTGCCAGCAGTTCTTTAGCCCTGCGGGGGTCCTACGAGCAGTACTTC. Its protein is CASSSLALRGSYEQYF.

The V and J genes are TRBV9 and TRBJ1-1, with D unresolved. V lost 2 bases and J lost 6, with 11 bases in between. The germline gives CDR1 SGDLS, CDR2 YYNGEE. There are 13 residues in the CDR3. The CDR3: CASSVSVMSEAFF. The CDR3 DNA sequence: TGTGCCAGCAGCGTCTCGGTTATGTCTGAAGCTTTCTTT.

Notes on this clone: The junction departs from germline at one end; a sequencing error may be responsible. The chain joins TRBV23-1 to TRBJ2-1; 13 bases match TRBD2. TRBV23-1 is designated an ORF whose function remains uncertain. The CDR3 has 21 amino acids. CDR3 sequence reads: CASSYEPPTSGRPYSFNEQFF. As DNA, the CDR3 is TGCGCCAGCAGTTACGAGCCCCCGACTAGCGGGAGGCCTTATTCCTTCAATGAGCAGTTCTTC.

The V call is TRBV7-2, the J call TRBJ2-2, with D perhaps TRBD1 or TRBD2 (5 bases each). The CDR3 runs to 12 residues. Germline CDR1 is SGHTA and CDR2 is FQGNSA. The V end was cut by 4 bases, the J end by 7 bases, with 7 bases between. The CDR3 coding sequence is TGTGCCAGCAGCTGGGACGTCGGGGAGCTGTTTTTT. Its protein product is CASSWDVGELFF.

The gene calls are TRBV7-2 and TRBJ2-1; the match to TRBD2 covers 13 bases. With 6 bases clipped from V and 6 bases from J, the junction kept 8 bases outside the gene matches. CDR3 length equals 16 residues. Germline loops: CDR1 SGHTA, CDR2 FQGNSA. CDR3 loop: CASRSRGTSGVNEQFF. The CDR3 DNA follows: TGTGCCAGCAGATCTCGCGGGACTAGCGGGGTCAATGAGCAGTTCTTC.

The chain links TRBV5-4 to TRBJ2-7, with 7 bases fitting TRBD2. V was clipped by 2 bases and J by 3 bases; unmatched bases: 8. The CDR3 is 15 residues long. The germline V gene encodes CDR1 SGHNT and CDR2 YYREEE (reference sequence). This chain's CDR3 is CASSFGGRGNYEQYF. CDR3 nucleotide sequence: TGTGCCAGCAGCTTTGGGGGGAGGGGAAACTACGAGCAGTACTTC.

V and J are TRBV5-5 and TRBJ2-1; a possible D gene is TRBD2 (5 bases). Germline-derived CDR1 and CDR2 are SGHKS and YYEKEE (reference sequence). The CDR3 loop spans 15 amino acids. The V and J ends lost 5 bases and 12 bases respectively, with 24 bases between them. The CDR3 loop reads CASSWLRERLASQFF. The CDR3 DNA reads TGTGCCAGCAGTTGGTTGAGGGAAAGGTTAGCGTCGCAGTTCTTC.

V usage is TRBV5-3 and J usage is TRBJ2-2, with D possibly being TRBD1 (5 bases). TRBV5-3 has ORF status, its function being uncertain. Trimming stripped 6 bases from V and 3 bases from J, with 15 bases between. The CDR3 covers 15 residues. The CDR3 spells CARISWGRDTGELFF. CDR3 DNA sequence: TGTGCCAGAATCTCTTGGGGCAGGGACACCGGGGAGCTGTTTTTT.

This chain joins TRBV5-4 and TRBJ2-3; D remains ambiguous. CDR1 is SGHNT, CDR2 YYREEE, per germline (reference sequence). The CDR3 is 15 residues long. V was trimmed by 2 bases and J by 2 bases, leaving 12 bases between them. The CDR3 nucleotides read TGTGCCAGCAGCTTTAAGCGACCCTCCACAGATACGCAGTATTTT. Translated: CASSFKRPSTDTQYF.

This rearrangement joins TRBV2 to TRBJ2-2, with D perhaps TRBD1 (5 bases). CDR3 length: 14 residues. Germline V gene data show CDR1 as SNHLY and CDR2 as FYNNEI. Trimming took off 8 bases at V and 1 base at J, with 11 bases between the two ends. For the CDR3, the DNA is TGTGCCAGCCTACCGACAGTGAACACCGGGGAGCTGTTTTTT. Its translation is CASLPTVNTGELFF.

This rearrangement joins TRBV7-8 to TRBJ2-5; 8 bases are shared with TRBD2. The CDR3 has 14 amino acids. J lost 4 bases, V lost 3 bases, and 4 bases had no gene match. The germline gives CDR1 SGHVS, CDR2 FQNEAQ. The CDR3 DNA follows: TGTGCCAGCAGCTTGAACGGGAGGGCAGAGACCCAGTACTTC. Protein: CASSLNGRAETQYF.

V is TRBV5-4 and J is TRBJ2-7, with D tentatively TRBD1 or TRBD2 (6 bases each). Trimming removed 4 bases at V and 7 bases at J, with 21 bases between. Germline V gene sequence: CDR1 SGHNT, CDR2 YYREEE (reference sequence). There are 15 residues in the CDR3. CDR3 bases: TGTGCCAGCAGCGGGCCAGGAGGGGGTTCGCGGGAGCAGTACTTC. Encoded protein: CASSGPGGGSREQYF.

The V gene is TRBV28, the J gene TRBJ2-7; perhaps TRBD2 as D (5 bases). CDR3 length: 15 residues. Deletions cut 5 bases from V and 3 bases from J, with 17 bases between. Germline CDR1 is MDHEN and CDR2 is SYDVKM. CDR3 nucleotide sequence: TGTGCCAGCAGTCCACTGACGAGCGGTTACTACGAGCAGTACTTC. It codes for CASSPLTSGYYEQYF.

The chain recombines TRBV10-1 with TRBJ1-1; perhaps TRBD1 as D (6 bases). Trimming took off 6 bases at V and 1 base at J, with 15 bases between the two ends. CDR3 length: 15 amino acids. Germline V gene sequence: CDR1 WNHNN, CDR2 SYGVQD (reference sequence). The CDR3 sequence is CASRGARGENTEAFF. In DNA, the CDR3 is TGCGCCAGCAGGGGGGCCAGGGGCGAGAACACTGAAGCTTTCTTT.

This chain uses TRBV4-1 with TRBJ2-1; D is undetermined. The CDR3 consists of 19 residues. Germline V CDR1 and CDR2: MGHRA, YSYEKL. Trimming shortened V by 2 bases and J by 4 bases, and 24 bases separated the two germline ends. The DNA of the CDR3 is TGCGCCAGCAGCCAACAAAAAACAAAGGGTCGAATAGAATACAATGAGCAGTTCTTC. It encodes CASSQQKTKGRIEYNEQFF.

The genes are TRBV28 and TRBJ1-2; the D is unclear. With 5 bases removed from V and 0 bases from J, the gap between germline ends came to 4 bases. The CDR3 sequence is 12 residues long. Germline CDR1 reads MDHEN; CDR2 reads SYDVKM. CDR3 coding DNA: TGTGCCAGCAGTAAGTCTAACTATGGCTACACCTTC. This encodes CASSKSNYGYTF.